This TCR beta chain was identified during a study of cytomegalovirus exposure and HLA in healthy donors. Study-level results: There were some V segments, including TRBV6-2 and TRBV6-3, excluded as indistinguishable. Donor immune exposure was known only as CMV serostatus. Cytomegalovirus association was listed for 164 TCR beta chains.

Of note for this clone: What it binds is not known.

It was with 60 Vbeta and 13 Jbeta primers that the PCR ran. Data came from immunoSEQ multiplex PCR; TCRdb stores just in-frame clones and leaves some out. The sample consists of 150,000 to 200,000 clones, around 76% of them appearing once. The ends were cut back, 7 bases at V and 0 bases at J, with 12 bases in the middle. This CDR3 is built from 13 residues. CDR1 is SQVTM, CDR2 ANQGSEA, per germline. The source of this sequence is a man aged 25-40 years in good health and CMV-seronegative. The specimen sequenced was PBMCs. This chain joins TRBV29-1 and TRBJ2-5; D may be TRBD2 (5 bases). The CDR3 nucleotides read TGCAGCGCCGCTGGACTGTACCAAGAGACCCAGTACTTC. Protein: CSAAGLYQETQYF.